This entry lists 31 T cell receptor beta chains sequenced from one sample in a study of cytomegalovirus exposure and HLA in healthy donors. 13 Jbeta primers and 60 Vbeta primers were used for the PCR. Produced via immunoSEQ multiplex PCR; TCRdb's table is partial and in-frame only. Here the sample spans over 150,000 clones, roughly 80% being singletons. The material sequenced was PBMCs. These receptors were taken from a man between 18 and 35 years old in good health and CMV-seronegative.

The chain recombines TRBV28 with TRBJ1-1; a possible D gene is TRBD1 (5 bases). Trimming removed 6 bases at V and 0 bases at J, with 11 bases between. This CDR3 region has 14 residues. Germline loops: CDR1 MDHEN, CDR2 SYDVKM. The CDR3 nucleotides read TGTGCCAGCAGGCCCCAGGACATGAACACTGAAGCTTTCTTT. Residues: CASRPQDMNTEAFF.

The chain employs TRBV7-2 and TRBJ1-2; TRBD1 agrees at 7 bases. Germline assignment: CDR1 SGHTA and CDR2 FQGNSA. The CDR3 has 14 residues. With 5 bases clipped from V and 6 bases from J, the junction kept 9 bases outside the gene matches. The CDR3 region is CASSPTTGVNGYTF. The CDR3 DNA reads TGTGCCAGCAGCCCCACTACAGGGGTTAATGGCTACACCTTC.

This rearrangement joins TRBV10-2 to TRBJ2-7, with 9 bases matching TRBD1. Per germline, CDR1 WSHSY and CDR2 SAAADI. Trimming removed 2 bases from V and 4 bases from J; junction bases left unmatched: 6. The CDR3 runs to 15 residues. This CDR3 is CASSEKGQGRYEQYF. The CDR3 DNA follows: TGCGCCAGCAGTGAGAAGGGACAGGGTAGATACGAGCAGTACTTC.

The chain recombines TRBV5-5 with TRBJ2-7; no clear D gene. V dropped 0 bases and J dropped 2 bases, with 12 bases sitting between them. The CDR3 spans 15 residues. Germline CDR1 reads SGHKS; CDR2 reads YYEKEE (reference sequence). Here the CDR3 DNA reads TGTGCCAGCAGCTTGGGACTGAGCAGCGCCTACGAGCAGTACTTC. It yields the protein CASSLGLSSAYEQYF.

This clone has only one observation. The chain joins TRBV5-1 to TRBJ2-3, with 8 bases that match TRBD2. The CDR3 covers 15 residues. The V gene end was trimmed by 2 bases and the J gene end by 5 bases; junction bases not matched to a gene: 7. CDR1 and CDR2 (germline): SGHRS, YFSETQ. CDR3 coding DNA: TGCGCCAGCAGCTTCCCGGGACTAGGGCAAGATACGCAGTATTTT. Translated, it gives CASSFPGLGQDTQYF.

The chain has TRBV11-2 and TRBJ2-7; the D gene is possibly TRBD1 (6 bases). Germline CDR1 and CDR2: SGHAT and FQNNGV. Trimming pared 5 bases from V and 4 bases from J, leaving 21 bases between. The CDR3 runs 16 residues. The CDR3 region is CASSPLRRSGEYEQYF. CDR3 DNA sequence: TGTGCCAGCAGCCCGCTGCGGCGGTCAGGGGAATACGAGCAGTACTTC.

V usage is TRBV7-8 and J usage is TRBJ1-4; D is unclear. V was cut by 1 base and J by 5 bases, with 11 bases left in between. Per the germline V gene, CDR1 is SGHVS and CDR2 is FQNEAQ. The CDR3 sequence is 15 residues long. CDR3 DNA sequence: TGTGCCAGCAGCTTAGGTGGAGGGCCGAATGAAAAACTGTTTTTT. It encodes CASSLGGGPNEKLFF.

The J gene is TRBJ2-1, the V gene TRBV10-3; TRBD2 agrees at 12 bases. Trimming removed 2 bases from V and 8 bases from J; junction bases left unmatched: 7. CDR1 is ENHRY, CDR2 SYGVKD, per germline. The CDR3 loop spans 16 amino acids. CDR3: CAISEGLAGGAHEQFF. The CDR3 DNA reads as TGTGCCATCAGTGAGGGTCTAGCGGGAGGGGCCCATGAGCAGTTCTTC.

The rearrangement links TRBV2 to TRBJ2-3; D is possibly TRBD2 (5 bases). The V end lost 3 bases, the J end lost 1 base, and 8 bases lay between the germline ends. The CDR3 is 14 amino acids. CDR1 SNHLY and CDR2 FYNNEI come from the germline V gene. The CDR3 DNA follows: TGTGCCAGCAGTGAGCTAGCAGGCACAGATACGCAGTATTTT. Encoded protein: CASSELAGTDTQYF.

The genes are TRBV23-1 and TRBJ1-4, with 9 bases identical to TRBD1. TRBV23-1 is recorded as an ORF, its role being uncertain. V shed 3 bases, J shed 8 bases, and the junction held 10 bases outside the gene matches. The CDR3 has 16 residues. The CDR3 sequence: CASSHPDRGGREKLFF. The CDR3 region has the DNA TGCGCCAGCAGTCATCCGGACAGGGGAGGTCGAGAAAAACTGTTTTTT.

The V call is TRBV2, the J call TRBJ2-1, with 13 bases that match TRBD2. Germline V gives CDR1 SNHLY, CDR2 FYNNEI. With 8 bases clipped from V and 5 bases from J, the junction kept 6 bases outside the gene matches. This CDR3 is built from 15 residues. The CDR3 loop is CASFPGLAGNNEQFF. Here the CDR3 DNA reads TGTGCCAGCTTCCCGGGACTAGCGGGGAACAATGAGCAGTTCTTC.

The J gene is TRBJ2-7, the V gene TRBV6-5, with 10 nucleotides matching TRBD2. Germline V gene lookup returns CDR1 MNHEY and CDR2 SVGAGI. J lost 7 bases, V lost 5 bases, and 8 bases had no gene match. CDR3 length: 14 residues. The CDR3 sequence: CASSRSGGGLEQYF. The CDR3 DNA sequence: TGTGCCAGCAGTCGGAGCGGGGGGGGCCTGGAGCAGTACTTC.

The genes are TRBV7-2 and TRBJ1-5; 7 positions match TRBD1. The CDR3 loop spans 17 amino acids. V dropped 1 base and J dropped 0; count of bases not matched to a gene: 6. Per germline, CDR1 SGHTA and CDR2 FQGNSA. DNA for the CDR3: TGTGCCAGCAGCTTAGGGGGACAGACATATAGCAATCAGCCCCAGCATTTT. This codes for CASSLGGQTYSNQPQHF. Filled out from reference TRBV7-2 and TRBJ1-5, the complete variable domain reads GAGVSQSPSNKVTEKGKDVELRCDPISGHTALYWYRQSLGQGLEFLIYFQGNSAPDKSGLPSDRFSAERTGGSVSTLTIQRTQQEDSAVYLCASSLGGQTYSNQPQHFGDGTRLSIL.

V and J are TRBV5-4 and TRBJ2-1; D ambiguous. The germline gives CDR1 SGHNT, CDR2 YYREEE (reference sequence). Between the trimmed V and J ends, which lost 0 bases and 5 bases, there was a span of 6 bases. The CDR3 spans 13 residues. CDR3 region: CASSLGRDNEQFF. Written as DNA, the CDR3 is TGTGCCAGCAGCTTGGGCCGAGACAATGAGCAGTTCTTC. Full variable domain (rest looked up from reference TRBV5-4 and TRBJ2-1): ETGVTQSPTHLIKTRGQQVTLRCSSQSGHNTVSWYQQALGQGPQFIFQYYREEENGRGNFPPRFSGLQFPNYSSELNVNALELDDSALYLCASSLGRDNEQFFGPGTRLTVL.

V is TRBV5-5 and J is TRBJ1-5, with TRBD1 matching over 9 bases. The V gene's germline CDR1 is SGHKS and CDR2 YYEKEE (reference sequence). The CDR3 is 16 residues long. J gave up 5 bases and V 3 bases, and 9 bases lay outside the gene matches. This CDR3 reads CASSSGTGTLYQPQHF. DNA for the CDR3: TGTGCCAGCAGCTCGGGGACAGGGACCCTTTATCAGCCCCAGCATTTT.

The V call is TRBV27, the J call TRBJ2-1, with a weak D call TRBD2 (6 bases). CDR1 is MNHEY and CDR2 is SMNVEV in the germline V gene (reference sequence). The CDR3 spans 15 residues. V shed 6 bases and J shed 5 bases, with 17 bases lying between them. The CDR3 nucleotides read TGTGCCAGCAGGCTTCCGGGGGTCCTTAACAATGAGCAGTTCTTC. Translating gives CASRLPGVLNNEQFF.

About this clone itself: A read error may produce the germline difference seen at one junction end. The chain is built from TRBV7-9 and TRBJ2-3; 8 bases are shared with TRBD2. There are 16 residues in the CDR3. Germline-derived CDR1 and CDR2 are SEHNR and FQNEAQ (reference sequence). The CDR3 reads CSSSLASGGRVDTQYF. For the CDR3, the DNA is TGTTCCAGCAGCTTAGCTTCGGGAGGGCGGGTAGATACGCAGTATTTT.

V and J are TRBV7-2 and TRBJ1-2; possibly TRBD1 for D (5 bases). The V end was cut by 0 bases, the J end by 2 bases, with 13 bases between. The germline V gene encodes CDR1 SGHTA and CDR2 FQGNSA. The CDR3 is 16 residues long. The CDR3 coding sequence is TGTGCCAGCAGCTTAGCGGTGGGGCGCAGAAACTATGGCTACACCTTC. It translates to CASSLAVGRRNYGYTF.

V and J are TRBV6-6 and TRBJ1-5; D may be TRBD1 (6 bases). Trimming took off 5 bases at V and 0 bases at J, with 14 bases between the two ends. This CDR3 spans 16 amino acids. Germline CDR1 is MNHNY and CDR2 is SVGAGI (reference sequence). CDR3 sequence reads: CASSLGGRYSNQPQHF. The CDR3 region has the DNA TGTGCCAGCAGTCTAGGGGGAAGGTATAGCAATCAGCCCCAGCATTTT.

This chain uses TRBV30 with TRBJ2-7, with D tentatively TRBD1 (6 bases). Germline CDR1 GTSNPN, CDR2 SVGIG (reference sequence). The CDR3 loop spans 12 amino acids. With 1 base removed from V and 5 bases from J, the gap between germline ends came to 9 bases. The CDR3 bases are TGTGCCTGGAGTGCGACAGGTAACGAGCAGTACTTC. This encodes CAWSATGNEQYF. Full variable domain (outside the CDR3, taken from reference TRBV30 and TRBJ2-7): SQTIHQWPATLVQPVGSPLSLECTVEGTSNPNLYWYRQAAGRGLQLLFYSVGIGQISSEVPQNLSASRPQDRQFILSSKKLLLSDSGFYLCAWSATGNEQYFGPGTRLTVT.

The genes are TRBV28 and TRBJ2-4, with 7 bases fitting TRBD1. The trim removed 4 bases at V and 2 bases at J, leaving 5 bases unmatched. This CDR3 is 15 amino acids long. Looked up from germline, CDR1 is MDHEN and CDR2 is SYDVKM. In DNA form, the CDR3 reads TGTGCCAGCAGTTATCGGGACAGACCCAAAAACATTCAGTACTTC. It encodes CASSYRDRPKNIQYF.

The V and J genes are TRBV7-6 and TRBJ2-4, with D maybe TRBD2 (5 bases). Germline values: CDR1 SGHVS, CDR2 FNYEAQ. The CDR3 is 17 amino acids. Trimming took 4 bases from V and 1 from J, leaving 17 bases between them. The chain's CDR3 is CASSSLFARGAKNIQYF. CDR3 in DNA: TGTGCCAGCAGCTCCCTTTTTGCGCGAGGGGCCAAAAACATTCAGTACTTC.

CDR3 nucleotides: TGTGCCAGCAGTCCCGGGACTAGCGACACCGGGGAGCTGTTTTTT. Its protein is CASSPGTSDTGELFF. The chain is built from TRBV6-5 and TRBJ2-2; 10 nucleotides align to TRBD2. The germline gives CDR1 MNHEY, CDR2 SVGAGI. Trimming at V came to 5 bases and at J to 3 bases, leaving 3 bases not matched to a gene. CDR3 length: 15 residues.

This rearrangement joins TRBV5-1 to TRBJ2-5, with unresolved D. The J call may be mistaken, given a closer DNA end match to TRBJ2-7. CDR3 size: 12 residues. Germline V CDR1 and CDR2: SGHRS, YFSETQ. DNA of the CDR3: TGCGCCAGCAGCACGGCGGCGCGCGAGCAGTACTTC. Translating it yields CASSTAAREQYF.

This clone was recorded once. The V and J genes are TRBV9 and TRBJ2-3, with 7 bases matching TRBD1. V trimming: 0 bases; J trimming: 5 bases; junction bases outside the gene matches: 6. In germline, CDR1 is SGDLS, CDR2 YYNGEE. The CDR3 is 15 residues long. The CDR3 sequence: CASSVDGQGVDTQYF. CDR3 in DNA: TGTGCCAGCAGCGTAGATGGGCAGGGGGTAGATACGCAGTATTTT.

Only a few counts were recorded for this clone. V gene TRBV5-4 combines with J gene TRBJ2-7; TRBD2 matches at 8 bases. CDR3 size: 17 residues. The trim removed 0 bases at V and 4 bases at J, leaving 12 bases unmatched. Germline V gene sequence: CDR1 SGHNT, CDR2 YYREEE (reference sequence). DNA of the CDR3: TGTGCCAGCAGCTTGGGGGGGGGAGCGGGAGTTGCGTACGAGCAGTACTTC. Translating it yields CASSLGGGAGVAYEQYF.

This rearrangement joins TRBV5-5 to TRBJ2-7, with unresolved D. The V and J ends lost 5 bases and 3 bases respectively, with 9 bases between them. The CDR3 spans 12 residues. Germline V lookup: CDR1 SGHKS, CDR2 YYEKEE (reference sequence). CDR3 in DNA: TGTGCCAGCAGTCCCTCTCTCTACGAGCAGTACTTC. It specifies CASSPSLYEQYF.

The chain couples TRBV10-3 to TRBJ1-1; TRBD1 matches at 9 bases. CDR3 length equals 14 residues. V lost 6 bases to trimming and J lost 6 bases; unmatched junction nucleotides: 8. Germline V lookup: CDR1 ENHRY, CDR2 SYGVKD. The CDR3 coding sequence is TGTGCCATCAGCACCGGGACAGGGACACCTGAAGCTTTCTTT. Protein sequence: CAISTGTGTPEAFF.

This clone was seen once. This rearrangement joins TRBV28 to TRBJ2-7; TRBD2 matches at 8 bases. Per the germline V gene, CDR1 is MDHEN and CDR2 is SYDVKM. The CDR3 contains 14 residues. V lost 6 bases and J lost 3; bases outside the gene matches: 7. The CDR3 is CASRLSGTYYEQYF. As DNA, the CDR3 is TGTGCCAGCAGACTTAGCGGGACCTACTACGAGCAGTACTTC.

Here the CDR3 reads CAWSAKGLAGGTQYF. CDR3 DNA: TGTGCCTGGAGTGCAAAGGGACTAGCGGGAGGGACCCAGTACTTC. The chain employs TRBV30 and TRBJ2-5; 15 bases map to TRBD2. The germline gives CDR1 GTSNPN, CDR2 SVGIG (reference sequence). This CDR3 has 15 amino acids. J was trimmed by 7 bases and V by 1 base; bases with no gene match: 4.

The chain employs TRBV6-5 and TRBJ2-6; D unresolved. Trimming stripped 0 bases from V and 4 bases from J, with 10 bases between. Germline loops: CDR1 MNHEY, CDR2 SVGAGI. This CDR3 spans 16 amino acids. Here the CDR3 DNA reads TGTGCCAGCAGTTACTCGAGCGCAGCCGGGGCCAACGTCCTGACTTTC. It codes for CASSYSSAAGANVLTF.